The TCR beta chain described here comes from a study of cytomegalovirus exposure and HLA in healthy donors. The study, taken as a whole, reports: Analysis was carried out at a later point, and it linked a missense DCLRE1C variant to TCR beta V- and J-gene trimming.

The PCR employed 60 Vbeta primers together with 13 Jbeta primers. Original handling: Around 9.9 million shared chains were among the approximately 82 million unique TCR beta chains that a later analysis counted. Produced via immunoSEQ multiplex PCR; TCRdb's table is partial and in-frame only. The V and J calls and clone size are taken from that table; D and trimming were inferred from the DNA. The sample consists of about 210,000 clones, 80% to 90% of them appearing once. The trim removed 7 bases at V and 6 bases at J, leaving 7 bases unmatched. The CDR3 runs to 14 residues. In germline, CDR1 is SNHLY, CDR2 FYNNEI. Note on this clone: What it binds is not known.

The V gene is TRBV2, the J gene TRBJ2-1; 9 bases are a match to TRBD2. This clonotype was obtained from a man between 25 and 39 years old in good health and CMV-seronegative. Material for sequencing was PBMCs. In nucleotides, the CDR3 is TGTGCCAGCACGGGCCTAGCGGGACCCAATGAGCAGTTCTTC. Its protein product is CASTGLAGPNEQFF. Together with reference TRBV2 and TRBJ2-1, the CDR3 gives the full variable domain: EPEVTQTPSHQVTQMGQEVILRCVPISNHLYFYWYRQILGQKVEFLVSFYNNEISEKSEIFDDQFSVERPDGSNFTLKIRSTKLEDSAMYFCASTGLAGPNEQFFGPGTRLTVL.